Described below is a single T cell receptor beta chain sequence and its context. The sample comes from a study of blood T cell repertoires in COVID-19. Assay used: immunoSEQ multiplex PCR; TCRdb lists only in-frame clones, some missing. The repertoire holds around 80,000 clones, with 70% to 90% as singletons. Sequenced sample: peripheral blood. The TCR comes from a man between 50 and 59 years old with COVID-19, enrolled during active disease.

The CDR3 nucleotides are TGTGCCAGCAGCTTAAACGGGCGCAGGGCTGGGGCCAACGTCCTGACTTTC. Translating gives CASSLNGRRAGANVLTF. The chain joins TRBV7-9 to TRBJ2-6, with D possibly matching TRBD1 (5 bases). Germline V lookup: CDR1 SEHNR, CDR2 FQNEAQ (reference sequence). Trimming cost V 2 bases and J 2 bases, with 13 bases left between them. This CDR3 region has 17 residues.